This T cell receptor (beta chain) was identified during a study of blood T cells in healthy people across ages. Concerning this clonotype: What it binds is unknown. The junction does not match germline at one end; this may be a read error.

Through a sample-barcoded 5' primer and a J-beta primer mix, a second PCR was run for about 6 to 12 cycles. A template-switch adaptor that had 12 random nucleotides put a tag on each cDNA molecule. TCRdb re-called the 5' RACE reads with MiXCR, one entry per CDR3 protein. The sample shows about 900,000 distinct CDR3 sequences, around 48% of them seen only once. This CDR3 spans 10 amino acids. Germline V CDR1 and CDR2: MNHNY, SVGAGI (reference sequence). Findings and caveats of the study: Roughly linear age-related decline in beta diversity appeared, significant by age 40. Greater diversity and more naive CD4+ cells were seen in long-lived donors than in aged donors.

This receptor was taken from a young man in good health. The sample comprised blood. This chain links TRBV6-6 with TRBJ1-2; no definite D call. The DNA of the CDR3 is TGTGCCAGCAGTTACGGCGGCTACATCTTC. Protein: CASSYGGYIF.